Listed here are 22 T cell receptor beta chains from one sample, sequenced in a study of shared clonotypes between healthy human individuals. Libraries were prepared by immunoSEQ multiplex PCR; TCRdb keeps only in-frame clonotypes and omits some of them. The sample consists of more than 900,000 clones, about 84% of them appearing once. The specimen was memory CD4+ T cells from PBMCs. Subset indicated: CD45RA-negative fraction. The receptors originated from a man younger than 30 in good health. Some clones in this sample may be carry-over from other donors' samples.

V is TRBV19 and J is TRBJ1-5; 10 nucleotides align to TRBD1. Germline V gene lookup returns CDR1 LNHDA and CDR2 SQIVND (reference sequence). Trimming took 5 bases from V and 4 from J; bases not matched to a gene: 8. The CDR3 is made up of 16 amino acids. The CDR3 sequence is CASSPGDRGTNQPQHF. For the CDR3, the DNA is TGTGCCAGTAGTCCCGGGGACAGGGGAACAAATCAGCCCCAGCATTTT.

The rearrangement uses TRBV11-2 and TRBJ2-2; D perhaps matches TRBD1 (5 bases). The germline CDR1 and CDR2 sequences are SGHAT and FQNNGV. V lost 1 base to trimming and J lost 1 base, with 7 bases between them. This CDR3 region has 15 residues. As DNA, the CDR3 is TGTGCCAGCAGCTTAGGCAGGGAGAACACCGGGGAGCTGTTTTTT. Amino acids: CASSLGRENTGELFF.

CDR3 loop: CASSLRVVGPYNEQFF. The CDR3 DNA sequence: TGTGCCAGCAGCTTGAGAGTGGTGGGGCCCTACAATGAGCAGTTCTTC. This sequence joins TRBV5-6 and TRBJ2-1, with D maybe TRBD1 (5 bases). The CDR3 has 16 residues. Germline CDR1 is SGHDT and CDR2 is YYEEEE. The V end was cut by 1 base, the J end by 2 bases, with 13 bases between.

This chain uses TRBV6-5 with TRBJ2-7; unclear D gene. In germline, CDR1 is MNHEY, CDR2 SVGAGI. The CDR3 has 15 residues. The germline V and J ends were trimmed by 3 bases and 6 bases, with 18 bases remaining between them. The CDR3 nucleotides read TGTGCCAGCAGTTATGGTCTCGGCAGGAACTCCGAGCAGTACTTC. It encodes CASSYGLGRNSEQYF.

This clone was seen only once. The rearrangement uses TRBV5-1 and TRBJ2-7; D might be TRBD1 (5 bases). CDR3 length: 13 residues. CDR1 and CDR2 from the germline V gene are SGHRS and YFSETQ. V shed 0 bases and J shed 6 bases, with 10 bases lying between them. The CDR3 DNA reads TGCGCCAGCAGCTTGGTGGACACCCTCGAGCAGTACTTC. It is translated as CASSLVDTLEQYF.

This chain connects TRBV6-4 to TRBJ1-1; D is possibly TRBD1 (5 bases). Germline CDR1 reads MRHNA; CDR2 reads SNTAGT. CDR3 size: 14 residues. With 3 bases removed from V and 1 base from J, the gap between germline ends came to 9 bases. The CDR3 nucleotides are TGTGCCAGCAGTGATAGAACAGGGAACACTGAAGCTTTCTTT. Amino acid sequence: CASSDRTGNTEAFF.

The chain carries TRBV2 and TRBJ2-3; D not resolved. V shed 0 bases and J shed 2 bases, with 15 bases lying between them. The germline V gene encodes CDR1 SNHLY and CDR2 FYNNEI. This CDR3 is built from 17 residues. The CDR3 region has the DNA TGTGCCAGCAGTGAAGCGCTTCAGGCTAGTCACACAGATACGCAGTATTTT. As protein: CASSEALQASHTDTQYF.

In its sample, this clone was seen once. V and J are TRBV11-2 and TRBJ2-1, with 7 bases lining up with TRBD1. The CDR3 loop spans 15 amino acids. Looked up from germline, CDR1 is SGHAT and CDR2 is FQNNGV. The ends lost 7 bases at V and 3 bases at J; junction bases unmatched: 9. CDR3 in DNA: TGTGCCAGCACCCTCGGGACAGCCAGCTACAATGAGCAGTTCTTC. It translates to CASTLGTASYNEQFF.

This chain connects TRBV5-6 to TRBJ2-2, with 10 bases that match TRBD2. Germline V gives CDR1 SGHDT, CDR2 YYEEEE. The CDR3 has 18 residues. V lost 4 bases, J lost 3 bases, and 12 bases stayed unmatched. The CDR3 loop is CASSPGLAIRDDTGELFF. As DNA, the CDR3 is TGTGCCAGCAGCCCGGGACTAGCGATTCGGGACGACACCGGGGAGCTGTTTTTT.

This clone appeared a single time. The CDR3 spells CASRGTVLAKNIQYF. In DNA form, the CDR3 reads TGTGCCAGCAGAGGGACGGTCCTAGCCAAAAACATTCAGTACTTC. The V and J genes are TRBV6-5 and TRBJ2-4; D might be TRBD1 or TRBD2, each matching 5 bases. This CDR3 has 15 residues. Looked up from germline, CDR1 is MNHEY and CDR2 is SVGAGI. Trimming stripped 6 bases from V and 0 bases from J, with 12 bases between.

CDR3 bases: TGTGCCAGCAGGTTGACCTTCGGCGGACCGACAACCCCACTGGACACTGAAGCTTTCTTT. Its protein is CASRLTFGGPTTPLDTEAFF. This chain uses TRBV5-4 with TRBJ1-1, with D uncertain. Looked up from germline, CDR1 is SGHNT and CDR2 is YYREEE (reference sequence). V lost 5 bases and J 3 bases, leaving 32 bases between the germline ends. The CDR3 contains 20 residues.

This sequence joins TRBV28 and TRBJ2-7; no definite D call. The V gene's germline CDR1 is MDHEN and CDR2 SYDVKM. Trimming took 8 bases from V and 0 from J, leaving 8 bases between them. The CDR3 length is 12 residues. For the CDR3, the DNA is TGTGCCAGCCATCGGAGCTCCTACGAGCAGTACTTC. Translated, it gives CASHRSSYEQYF.

The chain combines TRBV10-3 with TRBJ2-7; D unclear. Deletions cut 5 bases from V and 4 bases from J, with 9 bases between. Germline CDR1 reads ENHRY; CDR2 reads SYGVKD. This CDR3 has 12 residues. The CDR3 loop is CAISPTPYEQYF. Written as DNA, the CDR3 is TGTGCCATCAGTCCGACCCCTTACGAGCAGTACTTC.

This clone came up a few times. This chain connects TRBV5-4 to TRBJ2-1, with a weak D call TRBD2 (5 bases). Germline values: CDR1 SGHNT, CDR2 YYREEE (reference sequence). V was trimmed by 0 bases and J by 7 bases, leaving 17 bases between them. This CDR3 contains 16 residues. The CDR3 bases are TGTGCCAGCAGCTTGGACCGGGGAGATACAAGGAATGAGCAGTTCTTC. Translation gives CASSLDRGDTRNEQFF.

This clone was seen a handful of times. This chain joins TRBV5-4 and TRBJ1-1; possible D gene TRBD1, 6 bases. Trimming removed 4 bases from V and 7 bases from J, with 11 bases in between. The CDR3 runs to 12 residues. The V gene's germline CDR1 is SGHNT and CDR2 YYREEE (reference sequence). CDR3 residues: CASSRTGSEAFF. In DNA form, the CDR3 reads TGTGCCAGCAGCCGTACAGGGAGTGAAGCTTTCTTT. The full variable domain, completed using reference TRBV5-4 and TRBJ1-1, is ETGVTQSPTHLIKTRGQQVTLRCSSQSGHNTVSWYQQALGQGPQFIFQYYREEENGRGNFPPRFSGLQFPNYSSELNVNALELDDSALYLCASSRTGSEAFFGQGTRLTVV.

This clone was counted between two and nine times. The J gene is TRBJ2-1, the V gene TRBV27, with 10 positions matching TRBD2. Germline lookup yields CDR1 MNHEY and CDR2 SMNVEV (reference sequence). Trimming at V came to 2 bases and at J to 10 bases, leaving 14 bases not matched to a gene. The CDR3 length is 17 residues. The CDR3 loop reads CASSLQAGLAYRGEQFF. The CDR3 DNA reads TGTGCCAGCAGTTTACAGGCGGGACTAGCGTATAGGGGAGAGCAGTTCTTC.

V and J are TRBV29-1 and TRBJ2-3; perhaps D is TRBD1 or TRBD2 (5 bases each). This CDR3 comprises 14 residues. Trimming pared 6 bases from V and 0 bases from J, leaving 13 bases between. Germline V CDR1 and CDR2: SQVTM, ANQGSEA. The CDR3 DNA is TGCAGCGTGCTTGGGACCACTAGCACAGATACGCAGTATTTT. It specifies CSVLGTTSTDTQYF.

J is TRBJ1-2 and V is TRBV7-9; 12 positions agree with TRBD1. In germline, CDR1 is SEHNR, CDR2 FQNEAQ (reference sequence). The CDR3 extends over 17 amino acids. V dropped 4 bases and J dropped 4; count of bases not matched to a gene: 10. This CDR3 reads CASSSRDRGRWGYGYTF. The CDR3 DNA reads as TGTGCCAGCAGCTCCCGGGACAGGGGGCGGTGGGGCTATGGCTACACCTTC.

CDR3 amino acids: CASSYSAGGEVKNIQYF. The DNA for the CDR3 is TGTGCCAGCAGTTACTCGGCAGGGGGCGAGGTCAAAAACATTCAGTACTTC. The rearrangement uses TRBV6-7 and TRBJ2-4, with TRBD1 matching 8 bases. TRBV6-7 is treated as an ORF (open reading frame) with a function not yet certain. After removal of 0 bases from V and 3 bases from J, the junction contained 7 bases not matched to a gene. This CDR3 comprises 17 residues.

This rearrangement joins TRBV29-1 to TRBJ2-2, with TRBD2 matching over 7 bases. The V and J ends lost 4 bases and 0 bases, in that order; junction bases with no gene match: 11. Germline V gene data show CDR1 as SQVTM and CDR2 as ANQGSEA. This CDR3 region has 17 residues. In DNA, the CDR3 is TGCAGCGTTGCCACTGTAGCTGGGGGGGCGAACACCGGGGAGCTGTTTTTT. It encodes CSVATVAGGANTGELFF.

The genes are TRBV5-1 and TRBJ2-7, with D hard to call. The germline gives CDR1 SGHRS, CDR2 YFSETQ. Trimming pared 0 bases from V and 0 bases from J, leaving 10 bases between. This CDR3 spans 15 amino acids. The CDR3 sequence: CASSLGPPPSYEQYF. In DNA form, the CDR3 reads TGCGCCAGCAGCTTGGGCCCTCCGCCCTCCTACGAGCAGTACTTC.

The rearrangement links TRBV6-5 to TRBJ2-2, with D perhaps matching TRBD1 (6 bases). The CDR3 contains 14 residues. Between the trimmed V and J ends, which lost 5 bases and 6 bases, there was a span of 13 bases. Germline lookup yields CDR1 MNHEY and CDR2 SVGAGI. The CDR3 DNA reads TGTGCCAGCAGTCCCCAGGGGCGCGCCGGGGAGCTGTTTTTT. Residues: CASSPQGRAGELFF.